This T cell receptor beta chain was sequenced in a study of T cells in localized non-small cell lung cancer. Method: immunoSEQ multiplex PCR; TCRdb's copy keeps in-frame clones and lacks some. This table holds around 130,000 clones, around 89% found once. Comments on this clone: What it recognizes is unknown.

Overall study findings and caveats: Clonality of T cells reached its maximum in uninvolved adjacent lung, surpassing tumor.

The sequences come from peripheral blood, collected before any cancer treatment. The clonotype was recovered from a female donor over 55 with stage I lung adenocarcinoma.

CDR3 region: CASSLEEGEQFF. The CDR3 nucleotides read TGTGCCAGCAGTCTTGAGGAGGGTGAGCAGTTCTTC. J is TRBJ2-1 and V is TRBV6-1; D is perhaps TRBD2 (6 bases). The length of the CDR3 is 12 residues. Germline values: CDR1 MNHNS, CDR2 SASEGT. V was clipped by 5 bases and J by 9 bases, with 11 bases between them.